Below, 20 T cell receptor beta chains from the same sample are listed, as sequenced in a study of memory CD4+ T cells and cytomegalovirus serostatus. The sort gate was single viable CD3+CD4+CD8-CD45RO+ cells for memory CD4+ T cells. Using immunoSEQ multiplex PCR, the repertoire was profiled, and TCRdb retains in-frame clones only, with some absent. This table has approximately 61,000 clones, roughly 75% appearing once. The specimen was memory CD4+ T cells from blood. These receptors were taken from an adult in good health and CMV-seronegative. Some clones in this sample may be carry-over from other donors' samples.

The genes are TRBV15 and TRBJ2-7, with 7 nucleotides matching TRBD1. Trimming at V came to 3 bases and at J to 4 bases, leaving 6 bases not matched to a gene. Germline CDR1 is LNHNV and CDR2 is YYDKDF (reference sequence). The length of the CDR3 is 14 residues. Written as DNA, the CDR3 is TGTGCCACCAGCAGTTACCGGGACAGATACGAGCAGTACTTC. The encoded protein is CATSSYRDRYEQYF.

V usage is TRBV5-1 and J usage is TRBJ1-5; D is perhaps TRBD1 (6 bases). The CDR3 covers 15 residues. V was pared by 1 base and J by 5 bases, with 13 bases between. Germline V gene sequence: CDR1 SGHRS, CDR2 YFSETQ. CDR3 amino acids: CASSLTGAQDQPQHF. The DNA of the CDR3 is TGCGCCAGCAGCTTGACGGGGGCGCAGGATCAGCCCCAGCATTTT.

The rearrangement uses TRBV5-6 and TRBJ2-1; D remains ambiguous. The CDR3 is 15 amino acids. Trimming left V 1 base short and J 4 bases short, with 12 bases between. CDR1 and CDR2 from the germline V gene are SGHDT and YYEEEE. CDR3 sequence (DNA): TGTGCCAGCAGCTTGTACCACACCACATACAATGAGCAGTTCTTC. It yields the protein CASSLYHTTYNEQFF. Full variable domain (rest looked up from reference TRBV5-6 and TRBJ2-1): DAGVTQSPTHLIKTRGQQVTLRCSPKSGHDTVSWYQQALGQGPQFIFQYYEEEERQRGNFPDRFSGHQFPNYSSELNVNALLLGDSALYLCASSLYHTTYNEQFFGPGTRLTVL.

The chain joins TRBV7-3 to TRBJ2-7; 7 bases match TRBD1. The CDR3 sequence is 13 residues long. CDR1 is SGHTA, CDR2 FQGTGA, per germline. V trimming: 5 bases; J trimming: 6 bases; junction bases outside the gene matches: 7. Here the CDR3 DNA reads TGTGCCAGCAGCCCCGACAGGGTAGGCGAGCAGTACTTC. Encoded protein: CASSPDRVGEQYF.

The chain employs TRBV7-6 and TRBJ2-5; no reliable D call. The CDR3 contains 11 residues. CDR1 and CDR2 (germline): SGHVS, FNYEAQ. Trimming took 5 bases from V and 6 from J, leaving 7 bases between them. The CDR3 here is CASSPAQTQYF. The DNA for the CDR3 is TGTGCCAGCAGCCCTGCGCAGACCCAGTACTTC.

The chain couples TRBV19 to TRBJ1-2, with no clear D. CDR1 is LNHDA, CDR2 SQIVND, per germline (reference sequence). The CDR3 covers 14 residues. The V end lost 0 bases, the J end lost 4 bases, and 9 bases lay between the germline ends. CDR3 sequence (DNA): TGTGCCAGTAGTATAGATTGGGTCTCCTATGGCTACACCTTC. Protein: CASSIDWVSYGYTF.

This chain uses TRBV28 with TRBJ2-7, with no clear D. CDR1 MDHEN and CDR2 SYDVKM come from the germline V gene. This CDR3 has 14 amino acids. V was trimmed by 5 bases and J by 3 bases, leaving 14 bases between them. The CDR3 protein is CASSLPTSHYEQYF. CDR3 nucleotides: TGTGCCAGCAGTCTCCCGACAAGCCACTACGAGCAGTACTTC. The entire variable domain, with the rest obtained from reference TRBV28 and TRBJ2-7, is as follows: DVKVTQSSRYLVKRTGEKVFLECVQDMDHENMFWYRQDPGLGLRLIYFSYDVKMKEKGDIPEGYSVSREKKERFSLILESASTNQTSMYLCASSLPTSHYEQYFGPGTRLTVT.

This chain connects TRBV14 to TRBJ2-5, with 7 positions matching TRBD2. CDR3 length equals 13 residues. Germline loops: CDR1 SGHDN, CDR2 FVKESK. J lost 6 bases, V lost 4 bases, and 5 bases had no gene match. DNA of the CDR3: TGTGCCAGCAGCCTCGGACTAGTGCAGACCCAGTACTTC. Translated, it gives CASSLGLVQTQYF.

In DNA, the CDR3 is TGTGCCAGCAGCTTGGGCACCCAATACACCGGGGAGCTGTTTTTT. Its translation is CASSLGTQYTGELFF. The gene calls are TRBV7-3 and TRBJ2-2; no firm D call. The V gene lost 3 bases and the J gene lost 3 bases, with 11 bases spanning the gap. The germline CDR1 and CDR2 sequences are SGHTA and FQGTGA. The CDR3 is made up of 15 amino acids.

V gene TRBV20-1 combines with J gene TRBJ1-5; D is unclear. Trimming shortened V by 5 bases and J by 8 bases, and 7 bases separated the two germline ends. The germline gives CDR1 DFQATT, CDR2 SNEGSKA (reference sequence). There are 10 residues in the CDR3. The CDR3 protein is CSAGREPQHF. The CDR3 DNA reads TGCAGTGCTGGTCGCGAGCCCCAGCATTTT.

By share, this clone counts as medium-sized (0.01 to 0.1%). This rearrangement joins TRBV30 to TRBJ1-4, with D unresolved. There are 14 residues in the CDR3. Per the germline V gene, CDR1 is GTSNPN and CDR2 is SVGIG (reference sequence). V was shortened by 2 bases and J by 4 bases, with 11 bases between the two germline ends. The CDR3 here is CAWSFGSNNEKLFF. In DNA form, the CDR3 reads TGTGCCTGGAGTTTTGGCAGTAATAATGAAAAACTGTTTTTT.

The chain employs TRBV19 and TRBJ2-3; D gene uncertain. Trimming took 5 bases from V and 1 from J, leaving 13 bases between them. This CDR3 region has 15 residues. CDR1 LNHDA and CDR2 SQIVND come from the germline V gene (reference sequence). CDR3 nucleotide sequence: TGTGCCAGTAGTGAGTGGGGTCTGGGCACAGATACGCAGTATTTT. It is translated as CASSEWGLGTDTQYF.

The table lists this clone with a count of one. The J gene is TRBJ1-1, the V gene TRBV19; D is ambiguous. V dropped 9 bases and J dropped 0 bases, with 11 bases sitting between them. The germline CDR1 and CDR2 sequences are LNHDA and SQIVND (reference sequence). The CDR3 is 13 residues long. This chain's CDR3 is CASVTRMNTEAFF. CDR3 DNA: TGTGCCAGCGTTACCAGAATGAACACTGAAGCTTTCTTT.

The CDR3, as DNA: TGTGCCAGCAGCTTAGGGCTAGCATGGGAGGTCAACAGCCACAATGAGCAGTTCTTC. It yields the protein CASSLGLAWEVNSHNEQFF. The chain recombines TRBV7-6 with TRBJ2-1; TRBD2 is a possible D gene (6 bases). Germline V gene sequence: CDR1 SGHVS, CDR2 FNYEAQ. Deletions cut 1 base from V and 5 bases from J, with 24 bases between. The CDR3 consists of 19 residues.

The V call is TRBV5-4, the J call TRBJ2-7; D might be TRBD1 (7 bases). The V gene lost 4 bases and the J gene lost 6 bases, with 14 bases spanning the gap. This CDR3 spans 13 amino acids. CDR1 is SGHNT and CDR2 is YYREEE in the germline V gene (reference sequence). In DNA form, the CDR3 reads TGTGCCAGCAGCATCAGGGGGGAGAGCGAGCAGTACTTC. It specifies CASSIRGESEQYF.

The CDR3 region is CASRHSTGYNEQFF. The DNA for the CDR3 is TGCGCCAGCAGACATTCTACGGGGTACAATGAGCAGTTCTTC. This chain links TRBV4-1 with TRBJ2-1, with D perhaps TRBD2 (5 bases). From germline, CDR1 is MGHRA and CDR2 YSYEKL. Trimming took 6 bases from V and 4 from J, leaving 13 bases between them. The length of the CDR3 is 14 residues.

The chain links TRBV19 to TRBJ1-2, with 7 bases lining up with TRBD1. This CDR3 spans 13 amino acids. V gave up 1 base and J gave up 8 bases; unmatched junction bases: 4. Germline CDR1 is LNHDA and CDR2 is SQIVND (reference sequence). In DNA, the CDR3 is TGTGCCAGTAGTATAGCCCACAGGGGCGGCTACACCTTC. As protein: CASSIAHRGGYTF.

In DNA form, the CDR3 reads TGTGCCAGCAGACGGACAGGGGGACAGCAGCCCCAGCATTTT. It yields the protein CASRRTGGQQPQHF. This chain links TRBV28 with TRBJ1-5; 10 bases line up with TRBD1. CDR3 length: 14 residues. V lost 6 bases, J lost 7 bases, and 6 bases stayed unmatched. Germline V gene sequence: CDR1 MDHEN, CDR2 SYDVKM.

The chain links TRBV7-9 to TRBJ2-7, with 10 nucleotides matching TRBD1. CDR1 SEHNR and CDR2 FQNEAQ come from the germline V gene (reference sequence). V lost 4 bases, J lost 5 bases, and 11 bases stayed unmatched. The CDR3 sequence is 16 residues long. This CDR3 reads CASSCDPGQGCNEQYF. CDR3 nucleotide sequence: TGTGCCAGCAGCTGTGACCCGGGACAGGGGTGCAACGAGCAGTACTTC.

The chain couples TRBV11-2 to TRBJ1-1; D perhaps matches TRBD1 (5 bases). The CDR3 has 14 amino acids. Germline assignment: CDR1 SGHAT and CDR2 FQNNGV. Trimming removed 4 bases at V and 1 base at J, with 10 bases between. CDR3 in DNA: TGTGCCAGCAGCTCCAGGGACCGGAACACTGAAGCTTTCTTT. Protein sequence: CASSSRDRNTEAFF.